The 32 T cell receptor beta chains in this list originate from one sample, sequenced in a study of T cell responses to AZD1222 COVID-19 vaccine. Measured with immunoSEQ multiplex PCR; TCRdb has only the in-frame clones, and not every one. The sample has approximately 150,000 clones; 80% to 95% are singletons. This specimen consisted of peripheral blood, obtained on day 0 of AZD1222 vaccination. The receptors derive from an adult in good health.

This rearrangement joins TRBV5-1 to TRBJ2-7, with TRBD2 matching 13 bases. There are 15 residues in the CDR3. Germline-derived CDR1 and CDR2 are SGHRS and YFSETQ. Germline trimming cut 4 bases from V and 2 bases from J; bases unmatched to any gene: 3. This CDR3 is CASSRTSGGAYEQYF. For the CDR3, the DNA is TGCGCCAGCAGCAGAACTAGCGGGGGGGCCTACGAGCAGTACTTC.

This clone was detected only a few times. V gene TRBV9 combines with J gene TRBJ2-7; 8 bases are shared with TRBD1. Germline CDR1 and CDR2: SGDLS and YYNGEE. V dropped 4 bases and J dropped 5; count of bases not matched to a gene: 8. This CDR3 has 14 amino acids. CDR3 protein: CASSLAYRGDEQYF. CDR3 in DNA: TGTGCCAGCAGCCTCGCCTACAGGGGGGACGAGCAGTACTTC.

This clone showed up just once. The chain employs TRBV19 and TRBJ1-1; D uncertain. The V end lost 3 bases, the J end lost 2 bases, and 10 bases lay between the germline ends. Germline V CDR1 and CDR2: LNHDA, SQIVND (reference sequence). The CDR3 is made up of 14 amino acids. CDR3 nucleotide sequence: TGTGCCAGTAGTATTTCTCCGGAAAACACTGAAGCTTTCTTT. It encodes CASSISPENTEAFF.

The chain employs TRBV24-1 and TRBJ2-7, with 7 bases aligning to TRBD2. V lost 2 bases and J lost 2; bases outside the gene matches: 5. Germline V lookup: CDR1 KGHDR, CDR2 SFDVKD. CDR3 length: 15 residues. The CDR3: CATSDWSGNPYEQYF. CDR3 bases: TGTGCCACCAGTGATTGGAGCGGGAACCCCTACGAGCAGTACTTC.

The chain links TRBV7-6 to TRBJ2-3; TRBD1 aligns across 12 bases. CDR3 length equals 16 residues. Germline V gene data show CDR1 as SGHVS and CDR2 as FNYEAQ. Losses at the gene ends were 5 bases for V and 3 bases for J; bases not matched to a gene: 6. This chain's CDR3 is CASSLGTGGGTDTQYF. The DNA of the CDR3 is TGTGCCAGCAGCCTCGGGACAGGGGGCGGGACAGATACGCAGTATTTT. The entire variable domain, with the rest obtained from reference TRBV7-6 and TRBJ2-3, is as follows: GAGVSQSPRYKVTKRGQDVALRCDPISGHVSLYWYRQALGQGPEFLTYFNYEAQQDKSGLPNDRFSAERPEGSISTLTIQRTEQRDSAMYRCASSLGTGGGTDTQYFGPGTRLTVL.

J is TRBJ2-1 and V is TRBV7-3, with 8 bases identical to TRBD2. V lost 1 base to trimming and J lost 0 bases; unmatched junction nucleotides: 8. CDR3 length: 18 residues. CDR1 SGHTA and CDR2 FQGTGA come from the germline V gene. The CDR3 DNA follows: TGTGCCAGCAGCTTAAATGAGGGGAGCGGGAGCTCCTACAATGAGCAGTTCTTC. It yields the protein CASSLNEGSGSSYNEQFF.

This sequence joins TRBV9 and TRBJ2-3, with D tentatively TRBD2 (5 bases). V lost 0 bases and J 1 base, leaving 9 bases between the germline ends. Germline V gives CDR1 SGDLS, CDR2 YYNGEE. CDR3 length: 15 residues. The CDR3: CASSVAGSGTDTQYF. The CDR3 DNA sequence: TGTGCCAGCAGCGTAGCGGGGTCCGGCACAGATACGCAGTATTTT.

The rearrangement uses TRBV4-2 and TRBJ2-4, with 11 nucleotides matching TRBD2. V was pared by 1 base and J by 5 bases, with 4 bases of the junction left unmatched. The germline gives CDR1 LGHNA, CDR2 YNFKEQ. This CDR3 has 16 amino acids. Here the CDR3 reads CASSQALAGAQNIQYF. The CDR3 DNA sequence: TGTGCCAGCAGCCAAGCACTAGCGGGGGCCCAAAACATTCAGTACTTC.

The rearrangement joins TRBV27 to TRBJ2-1; 10 bases fit TRBD2. The CDR3 totals 15 residues. The germline V gene encodes CDR1 MNHEY and CDR2 SMNVEV (reference sequence). V gave up 10 bases and J gave up 3 bases; unmatched junction bases: 9. CDR3 residues: CANGLGLARYNEQFF. The CDR3 coding sequence is TGTGCCAACGGTCTGGGACTAGCGCGCTACAATGAGCAGTTCTTC.

The chain couples TRBV29-1 to TRBJ1-4; 8 bases are a match to TRBD1. There are 13 residues in the CDR3. Losses at the gene ends were 7 bases for V and 7 bases for J; bases not matched to a gene: 8. The germline V gene encodes CDR1 SQVTM and CDR2 ANQGSEA. The CDR3 reads CSAQQGAIEKLFF. DNA for the CDR3: TGCAGCGCACAGCAGGGGGCGATTGAAAAACTGTTTTTT.

The chain has TRBV19 and TRBJ2-1, with 8 nucleotides matching TRBD1. Germline V gives CDR1 LNHDA, CDR2 SQIVND (reference sequence). J gave up 7 bases and V 1 base, and 3 bases lay outside the gene matches. This CDR3 spans 14 amino acids. The CDR3 spells CASSIGDRINEQFF. The CDR3 DNA sequence: TGTGCCAGTAGTATAGGGGACAGGATAAATGAGCAGTTCTTC. Full variable domain (rest looked up from reference TRBV19 and TRBJ2-1): DGGITQSPKYLFRKEGQNVTLSCEQNLNHDAMYWYRQDPGQGLRLIYYSQIVNDFQKGDIAEGYSVSREKKESFPLTVTSAQKNPTAFYLCASSIGDRINEQFFGPGTRLTVL.

The chain is built from TRBV7-2 and TRBJ1-3, with a possible D match to TRBD1 (5 bases). This CDR3 has 14 residues. V was pared by 6 bases and J by 2 bases, with 11 bases between. Germline CDR1 and CDR2: SGHTA and FQGNSA. This chain's CDR3 is CASRPQGAGNTIYF. CDR3 in DNA: TGTGCCAGCAGACCCCAGGGAGCTGGAAACACCATATATTTT.

In this sample, this clone turned up a few times. The rearrangement joins TRBV4-2 to TRBJ2-7; D is perhaps TRBD1 or TRBD2 (5 bases each). Deletions cut 0 bases from V and 2 bases from J, with 8 bases between. CDR1 and CDR2 from the germline V gene are LGHNA and YNFKEQ. The CDR3 covers 14 residues. The CDR3 is CASSQELGAYEQYF. The DNA of the CDR3 is TGTGCCAGCAGCCAAGAACTGGGGGCCTACGAGCAGTACTTC.

The chain combines TRBV6-5 with TRBJ1-5, with D uncertain. CDR1 and CDR2 (germline): MNHEY, SVGAGI. The CDR3 extends over 16 amino acids. V shed 2 bases and J shed 4 bases, with 15 bases lying between them. For the CDR3, the DNA is TGTGCCAGCAGTTACCGCCCAGTCGTTGGGAATCAGCCCCAGCATTTT. Amino acid sequence: CASSYRPVVGNQPQHF.

V gene TRBV7-8 combines with J gene TRBJ2-5, with D unresolved. Between the trimmed V and J ends, which lost 5 bases and 1 base, there was a span of 11 bases. CDR1 SGHVS and CDR2 FQNEAQ come from the germline V gene. The CDR3 has 14 residues. The CDR3: CASSEKEVQETQYF. The DNA for the CDR3 is TGTGCCAGCAGCGAAAAAGAGGTCCAAGAGACCCAGTACTTC.

The count of this clone is one. The V gene is TRBV10-3, the J gene TRBJ2-3; the D is unclear. With 7 bases removed from V and 6 bases from J, the gap between germline ends came to 8 bases. The germline CDR1 and CDR2 sequences are ENHRY and SYGVKD. The CDR3 covers 11 residues. The CDR3 DNA reads as TGTGCCATCACGAACCTGGATACGCAGTATTTT. Translated: CAITNLDTQYF.

The chain has TRBV3-1 (or the pseudogene TRBV3-2) and TRBJ2-7; 7 bases agree with TRBD2. V gave up 4 bases and J gave up 6 bases; unmatched junction bases: 9. This CDR3 has 14 amino acids. CDR1 and CDR2 from the germline V gene are LGHDT and YNNKEL (reference sequence). The CDR3 loop reads CASSRNGRPSEQYF. As DNA, the CDR3 is TGTGCCAGCAGCCGGAACGGGAGGCCCTCCGAGCAGTACTTC.

The chain employs TRBV11-2 and TRBJ1-5; the D is unclear. Deletions cut 1 base from V and 6 bases from J, with 10 bases between. The CDR3 totals 14 residues. The germline V gene encodes CDR1 SGHAT and CDR2 FQNNGV. The DNA of the CDR3 is TGTGCCAGCAGCTTAGGATTGGGCGGTCAGCCCCAGCATTTT. It is translated as CASSLGLGGQPQHF. Looking up the rest from reference TRBV11-2 and TRBJ1-5 gives the full variable domain: EAGVAQSPRYKIIEKRQSVAFWCNPISGHATLYWYQQILGQGPKLLIQFQNNGVVDDSQLPKDRFSAERLKGVDSTLKIQPAKLEDSAVYLCASSLGLGGQPQHFGDGTRLSIL.

The rearrangement uses TRBV6-5 and TRBJ2-1; no clear D. This CDR3 region has 14 residues. The V gene's germline CDR1 is MNHEY and CDR2 SVGAGI. The germline V and J ends were trimmed by 8 bases and 0 bases, with 11 bases remaining between them. The CDR3 DNA is TGTGCCAGCCCGGGCAGCAGCTCCTACAATGAGCAGTTCTTC. Residues: CASPGSSSYNEQFF.

The chain recombines TRBV14 with TRBJ2-7; D is unresolved. The CDR3 consists of 17 residues. V was clipped by 0 bases and J by 0 bases, with 15 bases between them. From germline, CDR1 is SGHDN and CDR2 FVKESK. CDR3 residues: CASSQDYPIRSSYEQYF. In nucleotides, the CDR3 is TGTGCCAGCAGCCAAGACTATCCGATCCGTAGCTCCTACGAGCAGTACTTC.

The chain has TRBV6-5 and TRBJ1-5; D unclear. The germline V gene encodes CDR1 MNHEY and CDR2 SVGAGI. The CDR3 totals 15 residues. V lost 8 bases, J lost 1 base, and 15 bases lay in between. In DNA, the CDR3 is TGTGCCAGCCGCGTTCGGGTTTGGAGCAATCAGCCCCAGCATTTT. Protein sequence: CASRVRVWSNQPQHF.

The J gene is TRBJ2-3, the V gene TRBV27; 7 bases are a match to TRBD1. The trim removed 5 bases at V and 5 bases at J, leaving 7 bases unmatched. The length of the CDR3 is 14 residues. Germline V gene data show CDR1 as MNHEY and CDR2 as SMNVEV (reference sequence). The CDR3 region has the DNA TGTGCCAGCAGTCTGACAGGGTTCGGAGATACGCAGTATTTT. This gives the protein CASSLTGFGDTQYF.

The chain links TRBV9 to TRBJ2-2; D remains unclear. The CDR3 has 15 amino acids. Germline values: CDR1 SGDLS, CDR2 YYNGEE. The V and J ends lost 0 bases and 3 bases respectively, with 9 bases between them. The CDR3 loop is CASSVELPDTGELFF. CDR3 bases: TGTGCCAGCAGCGTAGAACTTCCTGACACCGGGGAGCTGTTTTTT.

The CDR3, as DNA: TGTGCCAGCAGCTTAATCCTCAGCCAAGAGACCCAGTACTTC. It is translated as CASSLILSQETQYF. The V gene is TRBV7-2, the J gene TRBJ2-5; D is uncertain. The V gene's germline CDR1 is SGHTA and CDR2 FQGNSA. With 2 bases removed from V and 1 base from J, the gap between germline ends came to 8 bases. The CDR3 is 14 amino acids. Together with reference TRBV7-2 and TRBJ2-5, the CDR3 gives the full variable domain: GAGVSQSPSNKVTEKGKDVELRCDPISGHTALYWYRQSLGQGLEFLIYFQGNSAPDKSGLPSDRFSAERTGGSVSTLTIQRTQQEDSAVYLCASSLILSQETQYFGPGTRLLVL.

The chain joins TRBV29-1 to TRBJ2-7, with 10 bases aligning to TRBD2. CDR1 SQVTM and CDR2 ANQGSEA come from the germline V gene. After removal of 4 bases from V and 6 bases from J, the junction contained 6 bases not matched to a gene. This CDR3 has 13 amino acids. The DNA for the CDR3 is TGCAGCGTTGTGTCTAGCGGGAGTAGCGAGCAGTACTTC. Translation: CSVVSSGSSEQYF.

V usage is TRBV10-3 and J usage is TRBJ1-4, with D maybe TRBD1 (5 bases). The CDR3 sequence is 16 residues long. Germline V CDR1 and CDR2: ENHRY, SYGVKD. Between the trimmed V and J ends, which lost 3 bases and 5 bases, there was a span of 16 bases. The CDR3 protein is CAISDPSAGFNEKLFF. The DNA of the CDR3 is TGTGCCATCAGTGATCCATCGGCAGGGTTCAATGAAAAACTGTTTTTT.

The chain uses TRBV2 and TRBJ1-1; the D gene is possibly TRBD1 (6 bases). V was clipped by 8 bases and J by 4 bases, with 14 bases between them. The CDR3 extends over 13 amino acids. CDR1 is SNHLY and CDR2 is FYNNEI in the germline V gene. In DNA form, the CDR3 reads TGTGCCAGCGCCACAGGGCAGGGCACTGAAGCTTTCTTT. This gives the protein CASATGQGTEAFF.

V and J are TRBV27 and TRBJ2-5, with unresolved D. Germline V gene data show CDR1 as MNHEY and CDR2 as SMNVEV (reference sequence). V gave up 3 bases and J gave up 4 bases, with 3 bases separating them. This CDR3 comprises 11 residues. CDR3 nucleotides: TGTGCCAGCAGTTTTTCAGAGACCCAGTACTTC. It codes for CASSFSETQYF.

The CDR3 reads CAISEGAADYGYTF. In DNA, the CDR3 is TGTGCCATCAGTGAAGGGGCTGCTGACTATGGCTACACCTTC. This chain connects TRBV10-3 to TRBJ1-2, with D perhaps matching TRBD1 (5 bases). CDR1 and CDR2 from the germline V gene are ENHRY and SYGVKD. The V end was cut by 3 bases, the J end by 3 bases, with 11 bases between. The CDR3 loop spans 14 amino acids.

The rearrangement joins TRBV18 to TRBJ2-2, with D possibly being TRBD2 (6 bases). The V and J ends lost 1 base and 4 bases respectively, with 10 bases between them. The CDR3 sequence is 15 residues long. CDR1 and CDR2 (germline): KGHSH, LQKENI. Here the CDR3 reads CASSPLLAGTGELFF. The CDR3 DNA reads as TGTGCCAGCTCACCACTACTAGCTGGCACCGGGGAGCTGTTTTTT.

The chain combines TRBV6-5 with TRBJ2-5, with D possibly being TRBD2 (5 bases). Germline CDR1 MNHEY, CDR2 SVGAGI. Trimming removed 4 bases from V and 3 bases from J, with 15 bases in between. The CDR3 runs to 15 residues. Here the CDR3 reads CASSLEAPGEETQYF. The CDR3 bases are TGTGCCAGCAGTTTGGAAGCGCCCGGGGAAGAGACCCAGTACTTC.

The chain is built from TRBV3-1 (or the pseudogene TRBV3-2) and TRBJ1-5; D unclear. The CDR3 totals 17 residues. V lost 0 bases and J 0 bases, leaving 12 bases between the germline ends. Germline lookup yields CDR1 LGHDT and CDR2 YNNKEL (reference sequence). CDR3: CASSQDQVSNSNQPQHF. In DNA form, the CDR3 reads TGTGCCAGCAGCCAAGATCAGGTCAGTAATAGCAATCAGCCCCAGCATTTT.